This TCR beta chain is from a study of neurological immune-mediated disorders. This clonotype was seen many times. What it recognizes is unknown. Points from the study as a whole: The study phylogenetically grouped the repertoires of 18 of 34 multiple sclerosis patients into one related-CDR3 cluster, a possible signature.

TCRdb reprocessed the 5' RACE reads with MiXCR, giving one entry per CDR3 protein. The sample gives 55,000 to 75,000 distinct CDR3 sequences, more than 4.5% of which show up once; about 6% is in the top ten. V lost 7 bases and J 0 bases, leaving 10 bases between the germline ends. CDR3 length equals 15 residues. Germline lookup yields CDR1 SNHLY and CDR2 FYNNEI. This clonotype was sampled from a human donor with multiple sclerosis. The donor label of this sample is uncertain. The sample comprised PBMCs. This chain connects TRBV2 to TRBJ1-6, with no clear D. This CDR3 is CASTSVDSYNSPLHF. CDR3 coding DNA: TGTGCCAGCACAAGTGTGGACTCCTATAATTCACCCCTCCACTTT.